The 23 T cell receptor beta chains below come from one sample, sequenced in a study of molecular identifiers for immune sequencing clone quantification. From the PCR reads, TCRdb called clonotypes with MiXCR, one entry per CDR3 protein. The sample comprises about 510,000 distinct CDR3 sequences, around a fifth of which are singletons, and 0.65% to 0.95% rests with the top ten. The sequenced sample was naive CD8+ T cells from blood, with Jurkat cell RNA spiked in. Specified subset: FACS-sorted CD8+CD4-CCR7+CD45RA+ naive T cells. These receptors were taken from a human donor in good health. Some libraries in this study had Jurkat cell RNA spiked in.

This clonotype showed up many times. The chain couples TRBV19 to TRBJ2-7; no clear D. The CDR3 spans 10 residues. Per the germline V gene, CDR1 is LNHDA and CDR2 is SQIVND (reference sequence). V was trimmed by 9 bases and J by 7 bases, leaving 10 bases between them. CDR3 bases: TGTGCCAGCAGTGGGGTTGAGCAGTACTTC. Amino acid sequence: CASSGVEQYF.

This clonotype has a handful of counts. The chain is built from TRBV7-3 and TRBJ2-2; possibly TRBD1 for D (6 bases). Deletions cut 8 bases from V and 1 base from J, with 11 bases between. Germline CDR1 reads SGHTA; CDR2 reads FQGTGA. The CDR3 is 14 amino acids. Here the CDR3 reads CASHPTGNTGELFF. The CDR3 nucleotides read TGTGCCAGCCACCCGACAGGGAACACCGGGGAGCTGTTTTTT.

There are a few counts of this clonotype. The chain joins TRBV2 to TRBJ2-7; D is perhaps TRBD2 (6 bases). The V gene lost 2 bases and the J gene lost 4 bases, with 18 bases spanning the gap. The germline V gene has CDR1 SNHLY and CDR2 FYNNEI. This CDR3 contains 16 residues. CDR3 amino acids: CASSEPLQGGGYEQYF. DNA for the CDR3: TGTGCCAGCAGTGAACCACTTCAGGGTGGGGGGTACGAGCAGTACTTC.

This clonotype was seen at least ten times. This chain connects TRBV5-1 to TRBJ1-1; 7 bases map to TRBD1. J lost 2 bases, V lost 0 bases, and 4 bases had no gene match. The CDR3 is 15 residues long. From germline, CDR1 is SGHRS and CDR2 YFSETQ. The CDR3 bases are TGCGCCAGCAGCTTGGAGACAGGGACAAACACTGAAGCTTTCTTT. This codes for CASSLETGTNTEAFF.

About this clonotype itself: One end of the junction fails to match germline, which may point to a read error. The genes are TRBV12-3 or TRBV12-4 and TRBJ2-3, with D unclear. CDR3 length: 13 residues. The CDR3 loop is CASSLIVSDAQYF. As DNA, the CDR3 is TGTGCCAGCAGTTTAATCGTCTCAGATGCGCAGTATTTT.

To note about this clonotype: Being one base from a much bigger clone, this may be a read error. DNA for the CDR3: TGTGCCTGCAGTTCCGATGGGAATGAAGCTTTCTTT. Its translation is CACSSDGNEAFF. The chain recombines TRBV6-4 with TRBJ1-1, with no clear D. The CDR3 contains 12 residues. The germline CDR1 and CDR2 sequences are MRHNA and SNTAGT.

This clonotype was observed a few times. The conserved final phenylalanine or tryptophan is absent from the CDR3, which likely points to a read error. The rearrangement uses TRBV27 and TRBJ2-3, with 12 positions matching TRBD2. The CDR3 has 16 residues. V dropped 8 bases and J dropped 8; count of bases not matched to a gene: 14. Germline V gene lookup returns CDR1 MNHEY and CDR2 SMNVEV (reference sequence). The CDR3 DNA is TGTGCCAGCGTGCCCCTGCTAGCGGGAGGGCCAGCTACGCAGTATTCT. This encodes CASVPLLAGGPATQYS.

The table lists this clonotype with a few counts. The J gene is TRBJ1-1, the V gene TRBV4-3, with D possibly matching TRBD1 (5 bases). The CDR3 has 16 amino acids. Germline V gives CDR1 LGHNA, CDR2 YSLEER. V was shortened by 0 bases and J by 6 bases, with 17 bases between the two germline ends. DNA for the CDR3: TGCGCCAGCAGCCAAGAAGGCGGGACGGTAGATCCTGAAGCTTTCTTT. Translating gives CASSQEGGTVDPEAFF.

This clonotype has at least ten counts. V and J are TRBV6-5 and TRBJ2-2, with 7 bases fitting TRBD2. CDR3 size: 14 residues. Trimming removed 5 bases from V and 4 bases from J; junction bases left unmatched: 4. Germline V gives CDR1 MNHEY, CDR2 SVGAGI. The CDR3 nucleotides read TGTGCCAGCAGTCTAGGGGAGGGCACCGGGGAGCTGTTTTTT. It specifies CASSLGEGTGELFF.

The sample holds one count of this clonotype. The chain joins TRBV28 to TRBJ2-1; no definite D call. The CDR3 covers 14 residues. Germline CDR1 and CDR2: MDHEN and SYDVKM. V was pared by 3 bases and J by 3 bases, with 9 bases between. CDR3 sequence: CASSFRTLYNEQFF. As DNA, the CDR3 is TGTGCCAGCAGTTTCCGGACCCTCTACAATGAGCAGTTCTTC.

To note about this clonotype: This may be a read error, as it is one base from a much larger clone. The CDR3 DNA sequence: TGTGCCGGCAGTTTCGAGGCTGAAGCTTTCTTT. It is translated as CAGSFEAEAFF. The gene calls are TRBV28 and TRBJ1-1, with D unclear. This CDR3 region has 11 residues. CDR1 is MDHEN and CDR2 is SYDVKM in the germline V gene. The full variable domain, its missing parts supplied by reference TRBV28 and TRBJ1-1, is DVKVTQSSRYLVKRTGEKVFLECVQDMDHENMFWYRQDPGLGLRLIYFSYDVKMKEKGDIPEGYSVSREKKERFSLILESASTNQTSMYLCAGSFEAEAFFGQGTRLTVV.

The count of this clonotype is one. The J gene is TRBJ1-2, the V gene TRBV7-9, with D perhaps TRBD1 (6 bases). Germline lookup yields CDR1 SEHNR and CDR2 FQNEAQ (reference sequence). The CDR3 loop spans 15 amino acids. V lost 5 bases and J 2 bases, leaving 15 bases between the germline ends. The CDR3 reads CASSKGAGANYGYTF. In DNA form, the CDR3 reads TGTGCCAGCAGCAAAGGAGCAGGGGCAAACTATGGCTACACCTTC.

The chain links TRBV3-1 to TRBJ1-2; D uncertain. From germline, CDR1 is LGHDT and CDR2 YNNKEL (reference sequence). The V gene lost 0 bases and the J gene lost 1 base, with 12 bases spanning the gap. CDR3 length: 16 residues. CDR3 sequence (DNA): TGTGCCAGCAGCCAAGAGGGGAGGGTGCGTAACTATGGCTACACCTTC. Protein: CASSQEGRVRNYGYTF.

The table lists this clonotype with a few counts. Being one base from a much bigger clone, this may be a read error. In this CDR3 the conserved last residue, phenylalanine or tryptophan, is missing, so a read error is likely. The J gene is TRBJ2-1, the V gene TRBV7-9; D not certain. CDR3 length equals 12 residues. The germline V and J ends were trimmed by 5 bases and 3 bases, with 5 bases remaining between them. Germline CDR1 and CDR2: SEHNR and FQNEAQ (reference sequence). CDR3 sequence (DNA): TGTGCCAGCAGCGAAGACTACAATGAGCAGTTCTCC. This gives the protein CASSEDYNEQFS.

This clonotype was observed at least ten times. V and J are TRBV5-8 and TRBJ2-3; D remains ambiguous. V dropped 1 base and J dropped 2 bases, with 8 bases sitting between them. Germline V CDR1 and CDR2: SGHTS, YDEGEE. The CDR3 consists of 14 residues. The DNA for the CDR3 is TGTGCCAGCAGCTTGCAGGAGTCCACAGATACGCAGTATTTT. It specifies CASSLQESTDTQYF.

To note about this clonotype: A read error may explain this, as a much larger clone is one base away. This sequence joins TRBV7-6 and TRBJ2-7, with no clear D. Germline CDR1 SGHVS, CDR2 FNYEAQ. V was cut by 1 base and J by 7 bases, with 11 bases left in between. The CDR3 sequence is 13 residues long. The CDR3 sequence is CASSLEGASEQYF. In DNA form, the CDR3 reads TGTGCCAGCAGCTTAGAGGGCGCGAGTGAGCAGTACTTC.

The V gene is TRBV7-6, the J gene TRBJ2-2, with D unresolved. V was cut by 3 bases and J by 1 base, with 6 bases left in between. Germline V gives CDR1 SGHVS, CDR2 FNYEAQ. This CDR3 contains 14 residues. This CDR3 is CASSFWENTGELFF. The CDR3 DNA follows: TGTGCCAGCAGCTTTTGGGAGAACACCGGGGAGCTGTTTTTT.

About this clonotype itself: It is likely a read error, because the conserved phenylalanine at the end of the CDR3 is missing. The CDR3 coding sequence is TGCGCCAGCAGCCAAGATAATGGGGGTAATGAGCAGTTCTCC. As protein: CASSQDNGGNEQFS. The chain has TRBV4-3 and TRBJ2-1, with D possibly being TRBD1 or TRBD2 (5 bases each). CDR1 LGHNA and CDR2 YSLEER come from the germline V gene. Trimming left V 0 bases short and J 7 bases short, with 10 bases between. This CDR3 is built from 14 residues.

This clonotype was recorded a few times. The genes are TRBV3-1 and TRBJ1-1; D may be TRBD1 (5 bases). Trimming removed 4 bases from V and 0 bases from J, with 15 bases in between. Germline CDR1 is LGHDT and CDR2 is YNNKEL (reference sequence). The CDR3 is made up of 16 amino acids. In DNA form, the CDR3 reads TGTGCCAGCAGCCCACGCGGGGCTAATATGAACACTGAAGCTTTCTTT. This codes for CASSPRGANMNTEAFF.

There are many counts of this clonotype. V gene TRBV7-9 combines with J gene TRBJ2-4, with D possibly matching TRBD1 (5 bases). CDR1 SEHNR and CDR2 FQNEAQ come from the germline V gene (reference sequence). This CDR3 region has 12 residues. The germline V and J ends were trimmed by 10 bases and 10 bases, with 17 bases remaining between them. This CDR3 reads CAMEQVGVIQYF. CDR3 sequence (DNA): TGTGCCATGGAACAAGTAGGGGTTATTCAGTACTTC.

CDR3 amino acids: CASSDLGGEAFF. As DNA, the CDR3 is TGTGCCAGCAGTGACCTTGGGGGAGAAGCTTTCTTT. The chain uses TRBV6-4 and TRBJ1-1, with a weak D call TRBD1 (5 bases). CDR1 and CDR2 from the germline V gene are MRHNA and SNTAGT. V was clipped by 2 bases and J by 8 bases, with 9 bases between them. The CDR3 runs 12 residues.

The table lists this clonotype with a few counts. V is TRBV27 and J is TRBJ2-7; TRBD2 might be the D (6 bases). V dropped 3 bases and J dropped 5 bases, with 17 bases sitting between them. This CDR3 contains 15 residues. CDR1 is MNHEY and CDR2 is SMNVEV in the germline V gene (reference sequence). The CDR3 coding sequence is TGTGCCAGCAGTTTGGAGGGGCCGGGGTTCCACGAGCAGTACTTC. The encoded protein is CASSLEGPGFHEQYF.

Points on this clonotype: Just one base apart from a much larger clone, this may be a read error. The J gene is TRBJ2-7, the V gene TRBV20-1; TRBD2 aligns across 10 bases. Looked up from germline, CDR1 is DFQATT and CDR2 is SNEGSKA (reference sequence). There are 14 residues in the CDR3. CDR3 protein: CSARNLAGAYGQYF. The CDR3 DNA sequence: TGCAGTGCTAGAAATCTAGCGGGAGCCTACGGGCAGTACTTC.